This T cell receptor (beta chain) was documented in a study of shared clonotypes between healthy human individuals. The wider study: Per donor, three plates held CD4 naive cells, three held CD4 memory, two held CD8 naive and one held CD8 memory.

TCRdb's table, derived via immunoSEQ multiplex PCR, lists solely in-frame clones and lacks some. The data contain approximately 530,000 clones, almost 97% of them singletons. Turning to this clone: Its target is unknown.

This CDR3 spans 13 amino acids. Germline lookup yields CDR1 SGHTA and CDR2 FQGNSA. V was trimmed by 7 bases and J by 5 bases, leaving 14 bases between them. Study-wide points: Sampling used blood alone; tissue repertoires probably differ. Among the subsets, naive ones generally showed larger estimated richness than memory ones.

The sequenced sample was naive CD4+ T cells sorted from blood. Subset defined: CD45RA+ positively selected. The V and J genes are TRBV7-2 and TRBJ2-5, with D possibly being TRBD1 (5 bases). The receptor was isolated from a woman aged 25 to 39 in good health. CDR3 in amino acids: CASTKQGWETQYF. For the CDR3, the DNA is TGTGCCAGCACGAAGCAGGGTTGGGAGACCCAGTACTTC.